The entry below gives a single T cell receptor (beta chain) sequence along with its context. Sequencing used immunoSEQ multiplex PCR; TCRdb keeps in-frame clones, though not all of them. In the table there are about 82,000 clones, 94% of which are singletons. The data belong to a study of technical replicates of blood from a handful of donors. The CDR3 is 16 residues long. The junction had 8 bases not matched to a gene; V was cut back by 3 bases and J by 4 bases. Germline V gene data show CDR1 as SNHLY and CDR2 as FYNNEI. This receptor was obtained from a human donor in good health. This chain connects TRBV2 to TRBJ2-2; 7 bases fit TRBD2. Sequencing was done on a sample of T cells isolated from PBMCs. This chain's CDR3 is CASSDPRGSLTGELFF. The DNA of the CDR3 is TGTGCCAGCAGTGACCCTCGCGGGAGTCTCACCGGGGAGCTGTTTTTT.